This TCR beta chain was observed in a study of PD-L1 blockade in urothelial cancer. As for the study in general: Patients took up atezolizumab at some point between 2014 and 2015 at 1,200 mg intravenously every 3 weeks. Blood analysis occurred 3 weeks (second dose) and 6 weeks after treatment start. General study points: Blood clones associated with the tumor expanded more at 3 weeks in durable-benefit patients.

Trimming removed 8 bases at V and 3 bases at J, with 20 bases between. The CDR3 spans 15 residues. Germline CDR1 is LNHDA and CDR2 is SQIVND (reference sequence). The time point: peripheral blood 6 weeks after treatment start. The number of samples from each patient was between 1 and 8, taken pretreatment and on-treatment. To note about this clone: Its specificity is unknown.

Clones were read by immunoSEQ multiplex PCR, and TCRdb kept only the in-frame ones, dropping some. This table holds some 75,000 clones, around 90% found once. This clonotype was obtained from a woman of 80 years or more with urothelial cancer. The source material was PBMCs, sampled around atezolizumab (anti-PD-L1) treatment. The V call is TRBV19, the J call TRBJ2-7; D is possibly TRBD1 (6 bases). CDR3 amino acids: CASSYRAGSLYEQYF. The CDR3 region has the DNA TGTGCCAGTTCGTACAGGGCAGGGAGTCTCTACGAGCAGTACTTC.